This TCR beta chain was observed in a study of CD8+CD57+ T cells in acquired aplastic anemia. Germline V gene data show CDR1 as KGHDR and CDR2 as SFDVKD. V dropped 6 bases and J dropped 4 bases, with 15 bases sitting between them. The CDR3 consists of 16 residues. CDR3 and TCR beta VDJ profiling relied on genomic DNA as the template. A single record per CDR3 protein comes from TCRdb applying MiXCR to the reads. The data hold about 160,000 distinct CDR3 sequences, with 71% observed a single time. An expansion of CD8+CD57+ cells by flow cytometry had been shown in patients chosen for sequencing. This clonotype originated in a human donor with aplastic anemia. The sample consisted of sorted CD4+, CD8+, or CD8+CD57+ T cells (not recorded which) from PBMCs. The genes are TRBV24-1 and TRBJ2-6; D may be TRBD1 or TRBD2 (6 bases each). The CDR3 loop is CATSSTGGPGANVLTF. CDR3 sequence (DNA): TGTGCCACCAGTTCCACCGGGGGCCCCGGGGCCAACGTCCTGACTTTC.